The 4 T cell receptor beta chains reported below all come from one sample, sequenced in a study of STAT5B mutations in CD4+ large granular lymphocyte leukemia. The method was immunoSEQ multiplex PCR; TCRdb's version includes in-frame clones alone and lacks a portion of them. The top ten clones hold 3% to 4.5% of a sample with about 40,000 clones, about four fifths of them seen once. The specimen was CD4+ T cells from blood buffy coats. The receptors originated from a human donor in good health.

The chain has TRBV18 and TRBJ1-1, with 9 bases that match TRBD1. Trimming cost V 1 base and J 5 bases; bases outside gene matches: 5. CDR3 length equals 15 residues. Germline V gives CDR1 KGHSH, CDR2 LQKENI. Here the CDR3 DNA reads TGTGCCAGCTCACCACTCGGGACAGGGTTTACTGAAGCTTTCTTT. It translates to CASSPLGTGFTEAFF. Full variable domain (missing parts from reference TRBV18 and TRBJ1-1): NAGVMQNPRHLVRRRGQEARLRCSPMKGHSHVYWYRQLPEEGLKFMVYLQKENIIDESGMPKERFSAEFPKEGPSILRIQQVVRGDSAAYFCASSPLGTGFTEAFFGQGTRLTVV.

The chain joins TRBV5-1 to TRBJ1-3, with 12 bases identical to TRBD1. V shed 3 bases, J shed 4 bases, and the junction held 5 bases outside the gene matches. Germline CDR1 and CDR2: SGHRS and YFSETQ. This CDR3 comprises 16 residues. CDR3 residues: CASSWGTGGYGNTIYF. CDR3 bases: TGCGCCAGCAGCTGGGGGACAGGGGGCTACGGAAACACCATATATTTT.

The chain has TRBV10-3 and TRBJ2-7, with 12 nucleotides matching TRBD2. Germline CDR1 ENHRY, CDR2 SYGVKD. With V trimmed by 3 bases and J by 2 bases, 5 bases remained unmatched. The CDR3 runs to 16 residues. The CDR3 DNA sequence: TGTGCCATCAGTGACCGGACTAGCGGGACGACCTACGAGCAGTACTTC. It encodes CAISDRTSGTTYEQYF.

The chain has TRBV4-1 and TRBJ2-1; possible D gene TRBD1, 6 bases. CDR1 and CDR2 (germline): MGHRA, YSYEKL. This CDR3 spans 15 amino acids. The V end was cut by 3 bases, the J end by 2 bases, with 11 bases between. The CDR3 DNA sequence: TGCGCCAGCAGCCAGGAAGCAGGGGCCTACAATGAGCAGTTCTTC. This codes for CASSQEAGAYNEQFF.